These T cell receptor beta chains were read from a single sample in a study of cytomegalovirus exposure and HLA in healthy donors. Produced via immunoSEQ multiplex PCR; TCRdb's table is partial and in-frame only. The data hold about 200,000 clones, with over 75% observed a single time. What was sequenced was PBMCs. These receptors were obtained from a girl aged 2-10 years in good health and CMV-seronegative. The CDR3 runs from the conserved cysteine through the conserved F or W.

j_call: TRBJ1-2; v_call: TRBV29-1; cdr3_length: 14; cdr3_aa: CSARGQGLDYGYTF
j_call: TRBJ2-7; v_call: TRBV11-1; cdr3_length: 14; cdr3_aa: CASSLERGSYEQYF
j_call: TRBJ1-5; v_call: TRBV7-3; cdr3_length: 13; cdr3_aa: CASSLRGGRPQHF
j_call: TRBJ2-2; v_call: TRBV1; cdr3_length: 17; cdr3_aa: CTSSQDTSGGRTGELFF
j_call: TRBJ1-1; v_call: TRBV27; cdr3_length: 14; cdr3_aa: CASSYRGRNTEAFF
j_call: TRBJ2-7; v_call: TRBV5-4; cdr3_length: 15; cdr3_aa: CASSLMGQHGYEQYF
j_call: TRBJ2-5; v_call: TRBV7-2; cdr3_length: 11; cdr3_aa: CASRGQGTQYF
j_call: TRBJ1-1; v_call: TRBV5-1; cdr3_length: 13; cdr3_aa: CASLGQGGVEAFF
j_call: TRBJ2-7; v_call: TRBV4-1; cdr3_length: 16; cdr3_aa: CASSQDKEVSRVGQYF
j_call: TRBJ2-1; v_call: TRBV5-1; cdr3_length: 15; cdr3_aa: CASSPGLAGAIEQFF
j_call: TRBJ2-6; v_call: TRBV27; cdr3_length: 15; cdr3_aa: CASSFRRAGANVLTF
j_call: TRBJ1-2; v_call: TRBV5-1; cdr3_length: 13; cdr3_aa: CASSLEGAPGYTF
j_call: TRBJ1-2; v_call: TRBV10-3; cdr3_length: 17; cdr3_aa: CAISEFPRGSGGVGYTF
j_call: TRBJ1-1; v_call: TRBV9; cdr3_length: 12; cdr3_aa: CASSVEGSEAFF
j_call: TRBJ1-2; v_call: TRBV27; cdr3_length: 13; cdr3_aa: CASRLTGAYGYTF
j_call: TRBJ2-3; v_call: TRBV9; cdr3_length: 15; cdr3_aa: CASTLGGDRSDTQYF
j_call: TRBJ2-7; v_call: TRBV6-5; cdr3_length: 13; cdr3_aa: CASSVLRGVEQYF
j_call: TRBJ2-7; v_call: TRBV11-2; cdr3_length: 13; cdr3_aa: CASSYFPSYEQYF
j_call: TRBJ2-7; v_call: TRBV14; cdr3_length: 12; cdr3_aa: CASSPADNEQYF
j_call: TRBJ2-5; v_call: TRBV7-9; cdr3_length: 17; cdr3_aa: CASSSPTARRRLETQYF
j_call: TRBJ2-2; v_call: TRBV21-1; cdr3_length: 12; cdr3_aa: CASKARGGELFF
j_call: TRBJ2-1; v_call: TRBV5-1; cdr3_length: 17; cdr3_aa: CASSLGLTSGGDNEQFF
j_call: TRBJ2-3; v_call: TRBV18; cdr3_length: 16; cdr3_aa: CASSPFTSGASDTQYF
j_call: TRBJ2-5; v_call: TRBV5-6; cdr3_length: 14; cdr3_aa: CASSLGDRGLEQYF
j_call: TRBJ2-2; v_call: TRBV6-6; cdr3_length: 14; cdr3_aa: CASSRTSRAGELFF
j_call: TRBJ1-2; v_call: TRBV7-8; cdr3_length: 15; cdr3_aa: CASSPRVPTEYGYTF
j_call: TRBJ2-1; v_call: TRBV5-1; cdr3_length: 17; cdr3_aa: CASGRDNSGTSYHEQFF
j_call: TRBJ1-6; v_call: TRBV5-4; cdr3_length: 15; cdr3_aa: CASSLDTGYNSPLHF
j_call: TRBJ1-2; v_call: TRBV5-1; cdr3_length: 14; cdr3_aa: CASSLSGDNYGYTF
j_call: TRBJ2-7; v_call: TRBV5-4; cdr3_length: 12; cdr3_aa: CASSLPPGEQYF
j_call: TRBJ2-7; v_call: TRBV7-9; cdr3_length: 15; cdr3_aa: CASSSLGLKGGEQYF
j_call: TRBJ1-2; v_call: TRBV7-2; cdr3_length: 14; cdr3_aa: CASSHGTANYGYTF
j_call: TRBJ2-6; v_call: TRBV2; cdr3_length: 17; cdr3_aa: CASSADTGWVGANVLTF
j_call: TRBJ2-1; v_call: TRBV10-3; cdr3_length: 15; cdr3_aa: CAISSDRGTYNEQFF
j_call: TRBJ1-5; v_call: TRBV6-1; cdr3_length: 14; cdr3_aa: CASRRGNSNQPQHF
j_call: TRBJ2-7; v_call: TRBV30; cdr3_length: 14; cdr3_aa: CAWSVFGTVYEQYF
j_call: TRBJ2-7; v_call: TRBV29-1; cdr3_length: 12; cdr3_aa: CSEPPWGAGQYF
j_call: TRBJ1-5; v_call: TRBV6-1; cdr3_length: 14; cdr3_aa: CASSGSYSNQPQHF
j_call: TRBJ2-2; v_call: TRBV25-1; cdr3_length: 18; cdr3_aa: CASSLGLAGGLSTGELFF
j_call: TRBJ2-2; v_call: TRBV13; cdr3_length: 14; cdr3_aa: CASSLAVQTGELFF
j_call: TRBJ1-6; v_call: TRBV5-6; cdr3_length: 14; cdr3_aa: CASSLAQGGSPLHF
j_call: TRBJ2-1; v_call: TRBV18; cdr3_length: 17; cdr3_aa: CASSPGLAGIHYNEQFF
j_call: TRBJ1-5; v_call: TRBV6-5; cdr3_length: 15; cdr3_aa: CASSSTGGPGQPQHF
j_call: TRBJ1-3; v_call: TRBV4-1; cdr3_length: 15; cdr3_aa: CASSQVGTTGNTIYF
j_call: TRBJ1-1; v_call: TRBV7-8; cdr3_length: 13; cdr3_aa: CASSLRLNSEAFF
j_call: TRBJ2-1; v_call: TRBV7-9; cdr3_length: 16; cdr3_aa: CASRAGGTLRYNEQFF
j_call: TRBJ1-5; v_call: TRBV28; cdr3_length: 19; cdr3_aa: CASSQDRENRFMSNQPQHF
j_call: TRBJ1-1; v_call: TRBV18; cdr3_length: 12; cdr3_aa: CASSPMGGEAFF
j_call: TRBJ2-1; v_call: TRBV5-1; cdr3_length: 13; cdr3_aa: CASTQGAYNEQFF
j_call: TRBJ2-7; v_call: TRBV4-1; cdr3_length: 13; cdr3_aa: CASSQQPVYEQYF
j_call: TRBJ1-2; v_call: TRBV27; cdr3_length: 18; cdr3_aa: CASSPVSGLQNSNYGYTF
j_call: TRBJ2-1; v_call: TRBV5-1; cdr3_length: 14; cdr3_aa: CASSLAGTSGGKFF
j_call: TRBJ2-3; v_call: TRBV10-1; cdr3_length: 15; cdr3_aa: CASSPVRGDTDTQYF
j_call: TRBJ2-1; v_call: TRBV2; cdr3_length: 15; cdr3_aa: CASSESGGGLHEQFF
j_call: TRBJ2-7; v_call: TRBV6-6; cdr3_length: 15; cdr3_aa: CASTASSMSSYEQYF
j_call: TRBJ2-7; v_call: TRBV13; cdr3_length: 14; cdr3_aa: CASNIGAASYEQYF
j_call: TRBJ2-4; v_call: TRBV6-5; cdr3_length: 13; cdr3_aa: CASSLRLASLQYF